This TCR beta chain is from a study of cytotoxic CD8 clonotypes in ibrutinib-treated CLL. About the research overall: Patients gave response samples after a median about eleven months of treatment, range 6 to 36. Mean yields were almost 260,000 productive templates and roughly 94,000 productive rearrangements per sample. Findings of the study overall: Public clonotypes showed up rarely, and on treatment they shrank or held steady.

Only in-frame clones appear in the TCRdb table, and some are missing; sequencing was by immunoSEQ multiplex PCR. Found here are more than 200,000 clones, 60% to 75% of them singletons; the top ten hold 15%. CDR3 length: 16 amino acids. Trimming shortened V by 2 bases and J by 4 bases, and 15 bases separated the two germline ends. Germline CDR1 is SGHVS and CDR2 is FQNEAQ. For this clone: Antigen: not known.

The genes are TRBV7-8 and TRBJ1-5; D is uncertain. The sequence derives from a human donor with chronic lymphocytic leukemia. The sequencing used PBMCs, collected after 24 months of ibrutinib treatment. The CDR3, as DNA: TGTGCCAGCAGCTTAAACGCCCGACTAGGAAATCAGCCCCAGCATTTT. Encoded protein: CASSLNARLGNQPQHF. Looking up the rest from reference TRBV7-8 and TRBJ1-5 gives the full variable domain: GAGVSQSPRYKVAKRGQDVALRCDPISGHVSLFWYQQALGQGPEFLTYFQNEAQLDKSGLPSDRFFAERPEGSVSTLKIQRTQQEDSAVYLCASSLNARLGNQPQHFGDGTRLSIL.